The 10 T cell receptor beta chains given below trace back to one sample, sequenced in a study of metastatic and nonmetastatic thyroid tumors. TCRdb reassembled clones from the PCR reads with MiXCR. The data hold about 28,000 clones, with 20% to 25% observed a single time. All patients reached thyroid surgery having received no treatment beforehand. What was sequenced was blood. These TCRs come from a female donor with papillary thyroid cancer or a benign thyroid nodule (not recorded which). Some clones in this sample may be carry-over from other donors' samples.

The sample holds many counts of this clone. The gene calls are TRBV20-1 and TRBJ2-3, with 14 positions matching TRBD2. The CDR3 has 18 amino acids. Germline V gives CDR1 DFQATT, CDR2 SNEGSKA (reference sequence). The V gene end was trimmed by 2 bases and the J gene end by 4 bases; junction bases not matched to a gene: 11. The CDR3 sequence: CSARPPGTSGSGPDTQYF. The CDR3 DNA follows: TGCAGTGCTAGACCCCCGGGGACTAGCGGGAGCGGGCCAGATACGCAGTATTTT.

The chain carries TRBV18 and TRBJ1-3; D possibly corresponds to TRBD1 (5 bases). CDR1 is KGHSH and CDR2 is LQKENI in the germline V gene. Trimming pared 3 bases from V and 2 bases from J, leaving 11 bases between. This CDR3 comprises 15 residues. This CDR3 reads CASSPTDSTGNTIYF. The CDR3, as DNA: TGTGCCAGCTCACCGACAGATAGTACTGGAAACACCATATATTTT.

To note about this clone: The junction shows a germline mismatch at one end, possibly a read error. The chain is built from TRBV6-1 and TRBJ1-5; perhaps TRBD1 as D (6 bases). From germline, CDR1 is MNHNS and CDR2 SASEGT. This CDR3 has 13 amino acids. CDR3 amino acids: CASSGGAHQPHHF. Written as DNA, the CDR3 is TGTGCCAGCAGTGGGGGGGCGCATCAGCCCCATCATTTT.

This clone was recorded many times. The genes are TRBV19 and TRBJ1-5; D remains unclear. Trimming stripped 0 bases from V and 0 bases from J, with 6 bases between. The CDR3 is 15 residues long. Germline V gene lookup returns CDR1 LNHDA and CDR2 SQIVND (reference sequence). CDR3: CASSIDAASNQPQHF. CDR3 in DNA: TGTGCCAGTAGTATAGATGCGGCTAGCAATCAGCCCCAGCATTTT.

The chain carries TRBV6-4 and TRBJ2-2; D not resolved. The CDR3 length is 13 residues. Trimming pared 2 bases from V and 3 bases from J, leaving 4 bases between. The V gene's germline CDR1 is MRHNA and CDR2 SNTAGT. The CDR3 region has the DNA TGTGCCAGCAGTGACGGGGACACCGGGGAGCTGTTTTTT. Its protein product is CASSDGDTGELFF.

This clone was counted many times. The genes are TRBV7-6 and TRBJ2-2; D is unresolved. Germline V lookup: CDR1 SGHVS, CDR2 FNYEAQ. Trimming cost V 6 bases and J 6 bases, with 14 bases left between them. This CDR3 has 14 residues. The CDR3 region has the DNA TGTGCCAGCAGGCTCAAATTGAGCTCCGGGGAGCTGTTTTTT. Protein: CASRLKLSSGELFF.

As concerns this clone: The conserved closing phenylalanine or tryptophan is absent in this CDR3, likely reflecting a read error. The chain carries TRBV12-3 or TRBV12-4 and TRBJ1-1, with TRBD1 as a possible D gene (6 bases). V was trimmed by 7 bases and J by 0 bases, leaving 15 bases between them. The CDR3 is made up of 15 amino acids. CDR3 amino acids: CASIPGQKMNTEAFS. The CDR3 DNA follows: TGTGCCAGCATCCCCGGACAGAAAATGAACACTGAAGCTTTCTCT.

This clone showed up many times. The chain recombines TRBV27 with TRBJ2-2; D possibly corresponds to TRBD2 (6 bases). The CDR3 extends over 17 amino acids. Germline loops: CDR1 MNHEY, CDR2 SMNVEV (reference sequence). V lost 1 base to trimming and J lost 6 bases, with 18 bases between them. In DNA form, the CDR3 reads TGTGCCAGCAGTTTATATAGGGCCCCTGGAGGGGCCGGGGAGCTGTTTTTT. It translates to CASSLYRAPGGAGELFF.

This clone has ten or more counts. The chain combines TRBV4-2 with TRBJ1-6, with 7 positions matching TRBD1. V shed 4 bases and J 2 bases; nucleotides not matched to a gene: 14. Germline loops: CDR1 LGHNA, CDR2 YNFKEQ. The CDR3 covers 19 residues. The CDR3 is CASSPTGGKGATYNSPLHF. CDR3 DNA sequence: TGTGCCAGCAGCCCCACGGGGGGTAAGGGGGCCACCTATAATTCACCCCTCCACTTT.

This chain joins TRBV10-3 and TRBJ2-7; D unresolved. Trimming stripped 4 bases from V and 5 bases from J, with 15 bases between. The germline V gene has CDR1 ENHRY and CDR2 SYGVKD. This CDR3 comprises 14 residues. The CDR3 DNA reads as TGTGCCATCAGTGTGTCGACGGCGGATCACGAGCAGTACTTC. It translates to CAISVSTADHEQYF.